The source of this TCR beta chain is a study of blood T cell repertoires in COVID-19. The wider study: Spain, Italy and the United States supplied samples that represented acute and convalescent COVID-19. PBMCs, B-cell-depleted T cells, or T cells provided the cDNA or gDNA that made up the material.

Original methodology: Amplification of reference gene primers was used by the study to estimate nucleated cell counts. Here immunoSEQ multiplex PCR was the method, and the copy in TCRdb shows in-frame clones only, minus some. D and trimming were read from the DNA, whereas the V and J calls and clone size are those reported in that table. The sample consists of about 64,000 clones, roughly four fifths of them appearing once. The V gene end was trimmed by 0 bases and the J gene end by 1 base; junction bases not matched to a gene: 2. Germline V gives CDR1 SQVTM, CDR2 ANQGSEA. The CDR3 extends over 14 amino acids.

The sequence was obtained from a human donor in a cohort sampled during active COVID-19. The rearrangement joins TRBV29-1 to TRBJ1-1, with 7 bases that match TRBD1. Material: peripheral blood. The CDR3 region is CSVEDQGENTEAFF. The CDR3 DNA follows: TGCAGCGTTGAAGATCAGGGGGAGAACACTGAAGCTTTCTTT.